The 6 T cell receptor beta chains in this list originate from one sample, sequenced in a study of T cell responses to AZD1222 COVID-19 vaccine. Here immunoSEQ multiplex PCR was the method, and the copy in TCRdb shows in-frame clones only, minus some. The sample includes roughly 170,000 clones, roughly 90% of them seen just once. The input for sequencing was peripheral blood, taken on day 0 of AZD1222 vaccination. These receptors were collected from an adult in good health.

CDR3 coding DNA: TGTGCCAGCAGCCCGCGTCCCGGGACAGGGGACACCCTCTACGAGCAGTACTTC. Its protein product is CASSPRPGTGDTLYEQYF. This chain connects TRBV7-2 to TRBJ2-7; 10 bases match TRBD1. Germline V gives CDR1 SGHTA, CDR2 FQGNSA. The CDR3 consists of 18 residues. V lost 5 bases, J lost 3 bases, and 16 bases stayed unmatched.

There are a few counts of this clone. The chain combines TRBV5-1 with TRBJ1-6; 8 bases match TRBD1. V trimming: 3 bases; J trimming: 11 bases; junction bases outside the gene matches: 7. The CDR3 contains 14 residues. Germline V gives CDR1 SGHRS, CDR2 YFSETQ. DNA for the CDR3: TGCGCCAGCAGCTCGACAGGGGTCTTTACACCCCTCCACTTT. The encoded protein is CASSSTGVFTPLHF.

V and J are TRBV19 and TRBJ2-1; TRBD1 is a possible D gene (6 bases). The CDR3 spans 13 residues. Trimming stripped 7 bases from V and 9 bases from J, with 16 bases between. Per the germline V gene, CDR1 is LNHDA and CDR2 is SQIVND (reference sequence). The CDR3 here is CASISNRVGEQFF. For the CDR3, the DNA is TGTGCCAGTATATCGAACAGGGTTGGTGAGCAGTTCTTC.

The rearrangement joins TRBV6-4 to TRBJ2-2; 8 nucleotides match TRBD2. Germline V gene data show CDR1 as MRHNA and CDR2 as SNTAGT. CDR3 length equals 15 residues. V dropped 5 bases and J dropped 5; count of bases not matched to a gene: 7. DNA of the CDR3: TGTGCCAGCAGTCCGGTAGCGGGGAGTACCGGGGAGCTGTTTTTT. It translates to CASSPVAGSTGELFF.

The chain couples TRBV15 to TRBJ1-1, with D unclear. Trimming shortened V by 6 bases and J by 2 bases, and 4 bases separated the two germline ends. This CDR3 comprises 11 residues. Looked up from germline, CDR1 is LNHNV and CDR2 is YYDKDF (reference sequence). The CDR3 sequence: CATRDNTEAFF. CDR3 bases: TGTGCCACCAGGGACAACACTGAAGCTTTCTTT.

The chain is built from TRBV29-1 and TRBJ2-7; D perhaps matches TRBD1 (5 bases). V dropped 7 bases and J dropped 1 base, with 14 bases sitting between them. Per the germline V gene, CDR1 is SQVTM and CDR2 is ANQGSEA. The CDR3 totals 13 residues. Here the CDR3 reads CSARPSGSYEQYF. The CDR3 DNA sequence: TGCAGCGCCCGCCCCTCAGGGTCCTACGAGCAGTACTTC.